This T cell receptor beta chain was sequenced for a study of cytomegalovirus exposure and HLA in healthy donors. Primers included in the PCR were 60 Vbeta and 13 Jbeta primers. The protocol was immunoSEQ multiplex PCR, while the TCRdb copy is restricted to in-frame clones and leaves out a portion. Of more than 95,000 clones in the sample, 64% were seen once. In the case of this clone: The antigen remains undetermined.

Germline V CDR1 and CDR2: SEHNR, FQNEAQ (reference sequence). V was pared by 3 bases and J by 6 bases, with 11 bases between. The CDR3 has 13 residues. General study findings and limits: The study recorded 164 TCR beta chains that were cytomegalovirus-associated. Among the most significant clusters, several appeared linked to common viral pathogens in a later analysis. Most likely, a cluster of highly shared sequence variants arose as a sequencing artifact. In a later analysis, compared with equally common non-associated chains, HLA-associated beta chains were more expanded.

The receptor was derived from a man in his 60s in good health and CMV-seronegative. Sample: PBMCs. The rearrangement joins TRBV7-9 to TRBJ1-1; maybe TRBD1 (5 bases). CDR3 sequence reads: CASSFTGGAEAFF. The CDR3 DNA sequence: TGTGCCAGCAGCTTCACGGGGGGAGCTGAAGCTTTCTTT.